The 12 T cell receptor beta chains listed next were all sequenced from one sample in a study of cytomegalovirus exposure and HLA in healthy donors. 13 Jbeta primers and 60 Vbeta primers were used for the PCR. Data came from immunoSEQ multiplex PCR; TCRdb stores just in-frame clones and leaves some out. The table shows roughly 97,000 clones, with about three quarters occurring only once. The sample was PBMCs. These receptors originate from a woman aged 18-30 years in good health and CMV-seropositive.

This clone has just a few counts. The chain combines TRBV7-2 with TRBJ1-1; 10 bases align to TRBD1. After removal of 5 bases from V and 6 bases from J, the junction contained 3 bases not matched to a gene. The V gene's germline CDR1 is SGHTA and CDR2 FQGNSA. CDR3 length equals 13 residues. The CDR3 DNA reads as TGTGCCAGCAGCAGGGACAGGGGCGCTGAAGCTTTCTTT. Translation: CASSRDRGAEAFF. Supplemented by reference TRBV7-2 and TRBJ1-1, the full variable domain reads GAGVSQSPSNKVTEKGKDVELRCDPISGHTALYWYRQSLGQGLEFLIYFQGNSAPDKSGLPSDRFSAERTGGSVSTLTIQRTQQEDSAVYLCASSRDRGAEAFFGQGTRLTVV.

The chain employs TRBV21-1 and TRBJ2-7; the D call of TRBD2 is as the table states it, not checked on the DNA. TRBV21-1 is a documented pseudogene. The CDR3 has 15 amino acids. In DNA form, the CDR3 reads TGTGCCAGCAGCCCCCCGGGCGTGAGGGTCCCCGAGCAGTACTTC. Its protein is CASSPPGVRVPEQYF.

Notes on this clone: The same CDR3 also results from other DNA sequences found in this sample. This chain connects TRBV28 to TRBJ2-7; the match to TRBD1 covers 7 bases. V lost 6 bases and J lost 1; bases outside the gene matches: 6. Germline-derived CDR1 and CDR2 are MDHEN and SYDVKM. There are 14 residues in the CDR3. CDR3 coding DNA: TGTGCCAGCAGACGACAGGGTGTTTCCTACGAGCAGTACTTC. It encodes CASRRQGVSYEQYF.

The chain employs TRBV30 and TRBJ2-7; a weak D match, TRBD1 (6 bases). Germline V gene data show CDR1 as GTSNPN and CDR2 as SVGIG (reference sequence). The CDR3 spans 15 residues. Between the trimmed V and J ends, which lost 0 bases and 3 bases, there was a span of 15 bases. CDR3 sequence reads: CAWSVQHRENYEQYF. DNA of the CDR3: TGTGCCTGGAGTGTACAGCACAGGGAAAACTACGAGCAGTACTTC.

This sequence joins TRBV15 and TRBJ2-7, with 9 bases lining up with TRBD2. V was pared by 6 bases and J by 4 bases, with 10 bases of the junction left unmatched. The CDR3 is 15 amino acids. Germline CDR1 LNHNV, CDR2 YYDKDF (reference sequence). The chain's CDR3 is CATSRSGLAMYEQYF. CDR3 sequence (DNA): TGTGCCACCAGTAGGTCGGGACTAGCTATGTACGAGCAGTACTTC.

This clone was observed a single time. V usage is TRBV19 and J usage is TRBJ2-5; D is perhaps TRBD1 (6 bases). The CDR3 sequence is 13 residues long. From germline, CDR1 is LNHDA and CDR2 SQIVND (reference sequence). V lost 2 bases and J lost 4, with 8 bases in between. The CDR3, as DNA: TGTGCCAGTAGTATATTAGGGGGAGAGACCCAGTACTTC. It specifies CASSILGGETQYF.

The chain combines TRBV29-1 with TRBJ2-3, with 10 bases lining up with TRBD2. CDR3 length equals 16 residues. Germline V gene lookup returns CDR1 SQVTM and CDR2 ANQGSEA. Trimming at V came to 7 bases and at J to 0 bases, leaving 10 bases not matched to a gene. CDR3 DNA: TGCAGCGGCCGGACTAGCGGAGCCCTTAGCACAGATACGCAGTATTTT. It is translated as CSGRTSGALSTDTQYF.

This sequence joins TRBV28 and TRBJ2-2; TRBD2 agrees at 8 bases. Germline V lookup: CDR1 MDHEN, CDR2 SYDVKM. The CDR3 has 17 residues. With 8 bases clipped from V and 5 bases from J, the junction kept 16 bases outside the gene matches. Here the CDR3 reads CASRSGGILDPTGELFF. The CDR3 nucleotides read TGTGCCAGCCGTTCGGGGGGGATCCTAGACCCGACCGGGGAGCTGTTTTTT. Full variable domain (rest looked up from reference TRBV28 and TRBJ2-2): DVKVTQSSRYLVKRTGEKVFLECVQDMDHENMFWYRQDPGLGLRLIYFSYDVKMKEKGDIPEGYSVSREKKERFSLILESASTNQTSMYLCASRSGGILDPTGELFFGEGSRLTVL.

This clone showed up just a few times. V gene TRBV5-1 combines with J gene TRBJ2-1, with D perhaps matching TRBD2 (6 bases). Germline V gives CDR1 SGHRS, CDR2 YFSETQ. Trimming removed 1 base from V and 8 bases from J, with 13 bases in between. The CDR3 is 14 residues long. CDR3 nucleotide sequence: TGCGCCAGCAGCTTGAGACCCACTAGCTATGAGCAGTTCTTC. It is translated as CASSLRPTSYEQFF.

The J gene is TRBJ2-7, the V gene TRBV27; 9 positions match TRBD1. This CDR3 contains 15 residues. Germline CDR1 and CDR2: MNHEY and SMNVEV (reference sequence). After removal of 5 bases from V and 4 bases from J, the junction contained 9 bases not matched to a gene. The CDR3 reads CASSPETGGLYEQYF. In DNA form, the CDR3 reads TGTGCCAGCAGTCCAGAGACAGGGGGTCTGTACGAGCAGTACTTC.

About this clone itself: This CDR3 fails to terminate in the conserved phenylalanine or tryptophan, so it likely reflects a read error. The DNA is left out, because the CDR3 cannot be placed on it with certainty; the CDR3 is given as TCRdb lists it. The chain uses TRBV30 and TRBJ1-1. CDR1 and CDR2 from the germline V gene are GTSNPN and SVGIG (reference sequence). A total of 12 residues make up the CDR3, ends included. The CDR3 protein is CAWSVLVTEALV.

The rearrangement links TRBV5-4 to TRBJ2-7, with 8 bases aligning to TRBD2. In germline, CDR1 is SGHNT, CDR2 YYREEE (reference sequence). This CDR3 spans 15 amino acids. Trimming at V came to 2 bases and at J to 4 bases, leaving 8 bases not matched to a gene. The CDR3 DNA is TGTGCCAGCAGCTTAGGCGGGAGGACCATATACGAGCAGTACTTC. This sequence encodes CASSLGGRTIYEQYF.